The entry below describes one T cell receptor (beta chain). Its antigen is as yet unknown. The data are from a study of cytomegalovirus exposure and HLA in healthy donors. Study background: Previous work identified roughly 120 million unique TCR beta sequences from approximately 190 million T cells. Broader study findings: Excluded: some indistinguishable V segments such as TRBV6-2 and TRBV6-3. It was in a later analysis that TCR association rates were seen to vary by HLA locus, highest for DRB1 and lowest for HLA-C.

Vbeta (60) and Jbeta (13) primers were used in the PCR. Sequenced by immunoSEQ multiplex PCR; TCRdb stores in-frame clones only, minus some. The data contain about 140,000 clones, 75% of them singletons. Germline assignment: CDR1 MRHNA and CDR2 SNTAGT. The junction had 14 bases not matched to a gene; V was cut back by 11 bases and J by 5 bases. The CDR3 length is 14 residues. The sample taken for sequencing was PBMCs. The chain carries TRBV6-4 and TRBJ2-7; 8 nucleotides line up with TRBD2. The source is a man between 18 and 35 years old in good health and CMV-seropositive. This chain's CDR3 is CARQGERETDEQYF. The CDR3 DNA is TGTGCCCGACAAGGGGAGCGGGAGACCGACGAGCAGTACTTC.